The 31 T cell receptor beta chains reported below all come from one sample, sequenced in a study of control samples from healthy donors and cancer patients. The protocol was immunoSEQ multiplex PCR, while the TCRdb copy is restricted to in-frame clones and leaves out a portion. Among 90,000 to 150,000 clones listed, about 91% were seen once. The material sequenced was blood. The receptor source for this set is a man aged 35 to 55 in good health.

This rearrangement joins TRBV6-4 to TRBJ1-2; 8 bases are a match to TRBD1. J lost 6 bases, V lost 3 bases, and 3 bases had no gene match. There are 13 residues in the CDR3. The germline gives CDR1 MRHNA, CDR2 SNTAGT. As DNA, the CDR3 is TGTGCCAGCAGTGAGACAGGGGTTGATGGCTACACCTTC. It specifies CASSETGVDGYTF.

J is TRBJ2-7 and V is TRBV5-1; D possibly matches TRBD1 or TRBD2 (5 bases each). The CDR3 totals 17 residues. The V and J ends lost 0 bases and 2 bases respectively, with 18 bases between them. Germline assignment: CDR1 SGHRS and CDR2 YFSETQ. The CDR3 DNA follows: TGCGCCAGCAGCTTGGATATTTTGGCAGGGAGCCCCTACGAGCAGTACTTC. Its translation: CASSLDILAGSPYEQYF.

The CDR3 loop is CASSNNRGLNEQYF. Here the CDR3 DNA reads TGTGCCAGCAGTAACAACAGGGGGCTAAACGAGCAGTACTTC. The genes are TRBV6-5 and TRBJ2-7; 9 bases are a match to TRBD1. Per the germline V gene, CDR1 is MNHEY and CDR2 is SVGAGI. This CDR3 is built from 14 residues. V shed 5 bases, J shed 5 bases, and the junction held 7 bases outside the gene matches.

The chain has TRBV28 and TRBJ1-5; 7 bases align to TRBD1. The CDR3 runs to 17 residues. Trimming cost V 6 bases and J 4 bases; bases outside gene matches: 15. Germline values: CDR1 MDHEN, CDR2 SYDVKM. CDR3 coding DNA: TGTGCCAGCAGCAATCCCGGGACAGTTTTTATTAATCAGCCCCAGCATTTT. Protein product: CASSNPGTVFINQPQHF.

The rearrangement uses TRBV5-1 and TRBJ2-2, with 14 nucleotides matching TRBD2. This CDR3 has 16 residues. The germline gives CDR1 SGHRS, CDR2 YFSETQ. Unmatched junction bases numbered 1, after V lost 6 bases and J lost 0 bases. CDR3 protein: CASTGLAGANTGELFF. CDR3 nucleotides: TGCGCCAGCACGGGACTAGCGGGGGCGAACACCGGGGAGCTGTTTTTT.

V and J are TRBV4-1 and TRBJ1-1; D not resolved. Germline V gene sequence: CDR1 MGHRA, CDR2 YSYEKL. V dropped 5 bases and J dropped 1 base, with 17 bases sitting between them. The CDR3 has 16 residues. CDR3 region: CASSTIAGRENTEAFF. CDR3 nucleotides: TGCGCCAGCAGCACAATCGCCGGACGGGAGAACACTGAAGCTTTCTTT.

This sequence joins TRBV19 and TRBJ1-4, with 10 positions matching TRBD1. CDR3 size: 18 residues. The trim removed 5 bases at V and 4 bases at J, leaving 13 bases unmatched. Germline values: CDR1 LNHDA, CDR2 SQIVND (reference sequence). Written as DNA, the CDR3 is TGTGCCAGTAGTTACCGAGAAGGGACAGGGGCATATAATGAAAAACTGTTTTTT. Translated: CASSYREGTGAYNEKLFF.

V gene TRBV7-9 combines with J gene TRBJ1-6; the D gene is possibly TRBD1 (5 bases). Germline assignment: CDR1 SEHNR and CDR2 FQNEAQ (reference sequence). The length of the CDR3 is 15 residues. V was pared by 5 bases and J by 4 bases, with 12 bases between. The CDR3 bases are TGTGCCAGCAGCAGTACAGGCGCGTATAATTCACCCCTCCACTTT. This gives the protein CASSSTGAYNSPLHF.

This chain joins TRBV11-3 and TRBJ1-2, with unresolved D. The CDR3 runs 12 residues. Trimming took 6 bases from V and 5 from J, leaving 10 bases between them. Germline V gives CDR1 SGHNT, CDR2 YENEEA. CDR3 sequence (DNA): TGTGCCAGCAGTAAGACAAGTTATGGCTACACCTTC. Translating it yields CASSKTSYGYTF.

The count of this clone is one. The chain couples TRBV25-1 to TRBJ2-7, with TRBD1 matching over 9 bases. J gave up 3 bases and V 9 bases, and 12 bases lay outside the gene matches. CDR1 and CDR2 from the germline V gene are MGHDK and SYGVNS. The CDR3 runs 15 residues. CDR3: CASEEAGTGRYEQYF. CDR3 DNA sequence: TGTGCCAGTGAGGAGGCCGGGACAGGGCGCTACGAGCAGTACTTC.

The chain uses TRBV7-3 and TRBJ2-7, with TRBD2 as a possible D gene (6 bases). The J call may be wrong; the DNA end is better matched by TRBJ2-5. Germline CDR1 and CDR2: SGHTA and FQGTGA. CDR3 size: 15 residues. Here the CDR3 reads CASSLTGGLGETQYF. The CDR3 coding sequence is TGTGCCAGCAGCTTAACGGGGGGACTCGGAGAGACCCAGTACTTC.

The J gene is TRBJ1-2, the V gene TRBV5-1; possibly TRBD1 for D (6 bases). V was pared by 0 bases and J by 4 bases, with 13 bases between. Per the germline V gene, CDR1 is SGHRS and CDR2 is YFSETQ. The CDR3 consists of 15 residues. The CDR3 sequence is CASSLEGGKVYGYTF. CDR3 DNA sequence: TGCGCCAGCAGCTTGGAGGGGGGAAAGGTCTATGGCTACACCTTC.

A word on this clone: The sample contains more than one DNA sequence encoding this CDR3. CDR3 loop: CAWSRTGNQPQHF. DNA of the CDR3: TGTGCCTGGAGCAGGACAGGCAATCAGCCCCAGCATTTT. The gene calls are TRBV30 and TRBJ1-5, with D possibly being TRBD1 (6 bases). This CDR3 region has 13 residues. Germline-derived CDR1 and CDR2 are GTSNPN and SVGIG (reference sequence). V was pared by 3 bases and J by 2 bases, with 8 bases between.

The genes are TRBV15 and TRBJ2-7; 8 bases line up with TRBD1. The V segment lost 4 bases and the J segment 6 bases; nucleotides outside the gene matches: 5. This CDR3 is built from 13 residues. Looked up from germline, CDR1 is LNHNV and CDR2 is YYDKDF (reference sequence). This CDR3 reads CATSTRTGSEQYF. The DNA for the CDR3 is TGTGCCACCAGCACCCGGACAGGGAGCGAGCAGTACTTC.

This clone was found once. This rearrangement joins TRBV13 to TRBJ2-7, with D perhaps assigned TRBD1 or TRBD2 (6 bases each). Germline CDR1 and CDR2: PRHDT and FYEKMQ (reference sequence). The CDR3 is 15 amino acids. The V gene lost 4 bases and the J gene lost 5 bases, with 18 bases spanning the gap. The chain's CDR3 is CASSSLSGGRNEQYF. In DNA, the CDR3 is TGTGCCAGCAGCTCTTTAAGTGGGGGGCGGAACGAGCAGTACTTC.

The chain links TRBV5-1 to TRBJ1-4; no firm D call. Germline V CDR1 and CDR2: SGHRS, YFSETQ. The CDR3 loop spans 15 amino acids. V was trimmed by 0 bases and J by 5 bases, leaving 11 bases between them. For the CDR3, the DNA is TGCGCCAGCAGCTTGGAGGGAAATGGAAATGAAAAACTGTTTTTT. Its protein product is CASSLEGNGNEKLFF.

The gene calls are TRBV7-9 and TRBJ1-4; D ambiguous. Trimming took 5 bases from V and 3 from J, leaving 10 bases between them. This CDR3 is built from 14 residues. CDR1 and CDR2 (germline): SEHNR, FQNEAQ (reference sequence). CDR3 in amino acids: CASSMNMANEKLFF. DNA of the CDR3: TGTGCCAGCAGCATGAACATGGCTAATGAAAAACTGTTTTTT. The full variable domain, completed using reference TRBV7-9 and TRBJ1-4, is DTGVSQNPRHKITKRGQNVTFRCDPISEHNRLYWYRQTLGQGPEFLTYFQNEAQLEKSRLLSDRFSAERPKGSFSTLEIQRTEQGDSAMYLCASSMNMANEKLFFGSGTQLSVL.

This clone was detected once. The rearrangement uses TRBV2 and TRBJ2-7; D call uncertain. Germline V gene data show CDR1 as SNHLY and CDR2 as FYNNEI. The CDR3 spans 12 residues. Trimming left V 6 bases short and J 1 base short, with 7 bases between. The CDR3 DNA sequence: TGTGCCAGCAGGGTAGGGTCCTACGAGCAGTACTTC. It translates to CASRVGSYEQYF.

This chain uses TRBV11-1 with TRBJ2-1, with D perhaps TRBD1 or TRBD2 (5 bases each). The CDR3 runs 13 residues. Between the trimmed V and J ends, which lost 4 bases and 7 bases, there was a span of 11 bases. Germline loops: CDR1 SGHAT, CDR2 FQDESV (reference sequence). Here the CDR3 reads CASSSSRENEQFF. The CDR3 DNA is TGTGCCAGCAGCTCCTCCAGGGAGAATGAGCAGTTCTTC.

CDR3 sequence (DNA): TGTGCTAGTGGTTTGAAAGTGTCAGGACAGGGAATTTTAGAGACCCAGTACTTC. Its protein product is CASGLKVSGQGILETQYF. The chain is built from TRBV12-5 and TRBJ2-5, with 8 bases aligning to TRBD1. Unmatched junction bases numbered 15, after V lost 2 bases and J lost 4 bases. Germline assignment: CDR1 LGHNT and CDR2 FRNRAP. The CDR3 consists of 18 residues.

The genes are TRBV21-1 and TRBJ1-3. TRBV21-1 is noted as a pseudogene. The CDR3 is 16 amino acids. In nucleotides, the CDR3 is TGTGCCAGCAGCACCCATTCCCGGGGGGCTGGAAACACCATATATTTT. Encoded protein: CASSTHSRGAGNTIYF.

The V gene is TRBV7-9, the J gene TRBJ1-1; D is unresolved. V was pared by 5 bases and J by 7 bases, with 8 bases between. The CDR3 contains 11 residues. The germline CDR1 and CDR2 sequences are SEHNR and FQNEAQ (reference sequence). Written as DNA, the CDR3 is TGTGCCAGCAGCCGGGAATTTGAAGCTTTCTTT. Translating gives CASSREFEAFF.

CDR3 sequence (DNA): TGTGCCAGCAGTAGACAGAGTACGAACACTGAAGCTTTCTTT. Amino acids: CASSRQSTNTEAFF. The rearrangement links TRBV6-5 to TRBJ1-1; maybe TRBD1 (5 bases). V lost 5 bases and J lost 1, with 11 bases in between. Germline V lookup: CDR1 MNHEY, CDR2 SVGAGI. This CDR3 has 14 amino acids.

This clone appeared once. The V call is TRBV28, the J call TRBJ1-2; D remains unclear. Germline V lookup: CDR1 MDHEN, CDR2 SYDVKM. Trimming took off 2 bases at V and 8 bases at J, with 9 bases between the two ends. This CDR3 has 12 amino acids. This CDR3 reads CASSLGVRGYTF. The CDR3 DNA is TGTGCCAGCAGTTTAGGGGTTCGGGGCTACACCTTC.

V gene TRBV5-1 combines with J gene TRBJ1-1; D possibly corresponds to TRBD1 (6 bases). The CDR3 loop spans 15 amino acids. Germline CDR1 is SGHRS and CDR2 is YFSETQ. Trimming took 4 bases from V and 1 from J, leaving 14 bases between them. CDR3 sequence reads: CASSRRTEGNTEAFF. CDR3 sequence (DNA): TGCGCCAGCAGCAGGCGGACAGAAGGGAACACTGAAGCTTTCTTT.

The rearrangement uses TRBV6-5 and TRBJ1-1; 7 bases are shared with TRBD1. This CDR3 comprises 16 residues. Germline V gene lookup returns CDR1 MNHEY and CDR2 SVGAGI. J gave up 2 bases and V 4 bases, and 10 bases lay outside the gene matches. The CDR3 DNA is TGTGCCAGCAGTTTACTGCCCACAGGGGCAAACACTGAAGCTTTCTTT. The encoded protein is CASSLLPTGANTEAFF.

The table lists this clone with a few counts. Written as DNA, the CDR3 is TGTGCCAGCTCACCAGCTCAGGGGACCCCTGAGGAAAAACTGTTTTTT. Translated: CASSPAQGTPEEKLFF. The chain has TRBV18 and TRBJ1-4; the D gene is possibly TRBD1 (6 bases). The CDR3 has 16 residues. The germline V and J ends were trimmed by 2 bases and 8 bases, with 18 bases remaining between them. Germline-derived CDR1 and CDR2 are KGHSH and LQKENI. Full variable domain (outside the CDR3, taken from reference TRBV18 and TRBJ1-4): NAGVMQNPRHLVRRRGQEARLRCSPMKGHSHVYWYRQLPEEGLKFMVYLQKENIIDESGMPKERFSAEFPKEGPSILRIQQVVRGDSAAYFCASSPAQGTPEEKLFFGSGTQLSVL.

On this clone: Different DNA sequences within this sample yield the same CDR3. The chain has TRBV5-1 and TRBJ1-5; TRBD1 agrees at 8 bases. This CDR3 is 15 amino acids long. Trimming at V came to 0 bases and at J to 4 bases, leaving 3 bases not matched to a gene. Germline CDR1 and CDR2: SGHRS and YFSETQ. The CDR3 is CASSLGGTGNQPQHF. CDR3 coding DNA: TGCGCCAGCAGCTTGGGCGGGACAGGTAATCAGCCCCAGCATTTT.

In DNA, the CDR3 is TGCAGCGTTGGGGACAGGGCGTATGGCTACACCTTC. Amino acids: CSVGDRAYGYTF. This rearrangement joins TRBV29-1 to TRBJ1-2; 9 bases line up with TRBD1. Trimming at V came to 4 bases and at J to 5 bases, leaving 2 bases not matched to a gene. Germline-derived CDR1 and CDR2 are SQVTM and ANQGSEA. This CDR3 is 12 amino acids long.

The gene calls are TRBV19 and TRBJ1-5; maybe TRBD1 (6 bases). Germline CDR1 LNHDA, CDR2 SQIVND (reference sequence). This CDR3 spans 17 amino acids. Deletions cut 5 bases from V and 1 base from J, with 18 bases between. CDR3: CASSSSGTRTSNQPQHF. Here the CDR3 DNA reads TGTGCCAGTAGTTCCTCTGGGACACGGACGAGCAATCAGCCCCAGCATTTT.

The chain has TRBV2 and TRBJ2-3; D is unresolved. V gave up 0 bases and J gave up 0 bases, with 7 bases separating them. The CDR3 totals 15 residues. From germline, CDR1 is SNHLY and CDR2 FYNNEI. The CDR3 protein is CASSEAAKSTDTQYF. The CDR3 nucleotides read TGTGCCAGCAGTGAAGCGGCGAAAAGCACAGATACGCAGTATTTT.